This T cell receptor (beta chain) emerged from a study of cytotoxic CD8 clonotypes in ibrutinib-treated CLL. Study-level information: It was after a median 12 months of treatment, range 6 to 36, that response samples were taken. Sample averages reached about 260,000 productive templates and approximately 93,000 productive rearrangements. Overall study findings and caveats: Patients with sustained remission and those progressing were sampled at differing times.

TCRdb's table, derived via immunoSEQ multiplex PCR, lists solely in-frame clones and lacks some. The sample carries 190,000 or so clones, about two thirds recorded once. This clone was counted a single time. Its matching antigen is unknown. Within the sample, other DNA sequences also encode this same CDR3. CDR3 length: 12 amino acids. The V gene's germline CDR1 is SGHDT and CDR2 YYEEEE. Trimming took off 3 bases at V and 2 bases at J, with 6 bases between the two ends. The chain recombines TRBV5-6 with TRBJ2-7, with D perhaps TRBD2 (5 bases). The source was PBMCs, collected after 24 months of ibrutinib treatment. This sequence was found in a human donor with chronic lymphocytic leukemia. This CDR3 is CASSSTTYEQYF. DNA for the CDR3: TGTGCCAGCAGCTCGACTACCTACGAGCAGTACTTC.